The clone carrying this T cell receptor (beta chain) was observed a handful of times. Its antigen is currently unknown. TCRdb processed the 5' RACE reads anew with MiXCR; each CDR3 protein has one entry. The sample includes some 450,000 distinct CDR3 sequences, around 17% of them seen just once. The data were obtained in a study of T-cell memory formation after mild COVID-19. Findings of the study overall: The finding that pre-infection memory included some responding clones suggested that cross-reactive memory joined.

V lost 4 bases and J 6 bases, leaving 16 bases between the germline ends. Germline CDR1 reads MNHEY; CDR2 reads SVGAGI. The CDR3 sequence is 15 residues long. Sequenced material: PBMCs or a T cell subset sorted from them (not recorded which). The chain has TRBV6-5 and TRBJ2-4; D is possibly TRBD1 or TRBD2 (6 bases each). The source of this sequence is a man aged 18 to 35 who had mild COVID-19 (a few samples of this study predate the infection). Cell type and time point are not known. CDR3 DNA sequence: TGTGCCAGCAGTTCCCGCAGGGGAGGAGGAAACATTCAGTACTTC. Translating it yields CASSSRRGGGNIQYF.